This TCR beta chain came from a study of cytomegalovirus exposure and HLA in healthy donors. Notes on the study in general: Prior analysis indicated that the majority of TCR beta V segments exhibited productivity approximately 90% or approximately 30% of the time. In a later analysis, HLA-associated beta chains showed higher expansion and lower generation probabilities than comparable chains.

On this clone: What it recognizes is unknown.

With 60 Vbeta and 13 Jbeta primers, the PCR was carried out. Clones were sequenced by immunoSEQ multiplex PCR, and TCRdb holds only the in-frame ones, with some missing. The data show 95,000 to 150,000 clones, with 15% seen just once and over 1.5% held by the top ten. This CDR3 region has 15 residues. Germline assignment: CDR1 SGHDT and CDR2 YYEEEE. V was cut by 1 base and J by 0 bases, with 10 bases left in between. This TCR derives from a woman younger than 35 in good health and CMV-seronegative. The chain couples TRBV5-6 to TRBJ1-2; D possibly corresponds to TRBD1 (6 bases). Sequenced material: PBMCs. The CDR3 DNA is TGTGCCAGCAGCTTGCGGACAGTAGCTAACTATGGCTACACCTTC. Translated: CASSLRTVANYGYTF.